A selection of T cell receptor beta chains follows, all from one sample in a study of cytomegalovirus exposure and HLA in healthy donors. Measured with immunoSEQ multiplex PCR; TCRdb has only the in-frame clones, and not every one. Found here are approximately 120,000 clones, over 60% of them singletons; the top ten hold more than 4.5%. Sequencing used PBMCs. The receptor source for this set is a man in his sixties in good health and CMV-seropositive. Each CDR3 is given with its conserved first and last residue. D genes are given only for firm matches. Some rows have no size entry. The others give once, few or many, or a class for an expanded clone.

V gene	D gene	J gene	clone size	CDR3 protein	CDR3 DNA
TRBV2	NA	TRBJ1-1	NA	CASVQESNTEAFF	TGTGCCAGCGTCCAAGAGTCGAACACTGAAGCTTTCTTT
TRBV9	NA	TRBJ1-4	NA	CASSVAAGPNEKLFF	TGTGCCAGCAGCGTAGCGGCAGGGCCTAATGAAAAACTGTTTTTT
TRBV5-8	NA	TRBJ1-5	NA	CASSLGAGRSNQPQHF	TGTGCCAGCAGTTTGGGGGCAGGGAGGAGCAATCAGCCCCAGCATTTT
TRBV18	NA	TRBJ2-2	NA	CASSEGQNTGELFF	TGTGCCAGCTCAGAGGGACAGAACACCGGGGAGCTGTTTTTT
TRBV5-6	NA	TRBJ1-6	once	CASSWSPGVVSPLHF	TGTGCCAGCAGCTGGTCCCCAGGGGTCGTTTCACCCCTCCACTTT
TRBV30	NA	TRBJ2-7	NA	CAWSLYREYEQYF	TGTGCCTGGAGTCTGTACAGGGAATACGAGCAGTACTTC
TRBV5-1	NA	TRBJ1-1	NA	CASSYGGSKIEAFF	TGCGCCAGCAGCTATGGGGGCAGCAAGATTGAAGCTTTCTTT
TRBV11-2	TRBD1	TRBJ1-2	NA	CASSLDRGQGTGYTF	TGTGCCAGCAGCTTAGATCGCGGACAGGGGACAGGCTACACCTTC
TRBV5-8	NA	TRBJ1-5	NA	CASSLVVGGLEPQHF	TGTGCCAGCAGCTTGGTTGTCGGGGGGTTGGAGCCCCAGCATTTT
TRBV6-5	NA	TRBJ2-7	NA	CASSYSILGPYEQYF	TGTGCCAGCAGTTACTCGATTCTGGGCCCCTACGAGCAGTACTTC
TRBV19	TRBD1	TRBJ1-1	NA	CASSIVGTGPMNTEAFF	TGTGCCAGTAGTATAGTCGGGACAGGGCCGATGAACACTGAAGCTTTCTTT
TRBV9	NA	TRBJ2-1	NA	CASSVRGGGYNEQFF	TGTGCCAGCAGCGTTAGGGGAGGTGGCTACAATGAGCAGTTCTTC
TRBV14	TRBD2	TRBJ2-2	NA	CASSQGQTSDYTGELFF	TGTGCCAGCAGCCAAGGACAGACTAGCGACTACACCGGGGAGCTGTTTTTT
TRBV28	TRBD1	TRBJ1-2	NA	CASRGGHRGYTF	TGTGCCAGCAGAGGGGGCCACAGGGGCTACACCTTC
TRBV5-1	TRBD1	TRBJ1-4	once	CASSPDRGRDEKLFF	TGCGCCAGCAGCCCGGACAGGGGGCGAGATGAAAAACTGTTTTTT
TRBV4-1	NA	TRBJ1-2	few	CASSLIPFQTRNGYTF	TGCGCCAGCAGCCTGATCCCGTTCCAGACTCGGAATGGCTACACCTTC
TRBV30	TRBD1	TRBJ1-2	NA	CAWSVPPWAGGGGYTF	TGTGCCTGGAGTGTACCCCCCTGGGCAGGGGGAGGTGGCTACACCTTC
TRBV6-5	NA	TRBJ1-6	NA	CASSPQAFSPLHF	TGTGCCAGCAGCCCCCAAGCATTCTCACCCCTCCACTTT
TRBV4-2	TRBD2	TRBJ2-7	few	CASSHSLGGAYEQYF	TGTGCCAGCAGCCACTCACTGGGGGGGGCCTACGAGCAGTACTTC
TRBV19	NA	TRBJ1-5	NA	CASTNRGYSNQPQHF	TGTGCCAGTACCAATAGGGGATATAGCAATCAGCCCCAGCATTTT
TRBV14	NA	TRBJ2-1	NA	CASSQVGQYPNNEQFF	TGTGCCAGCAGCCAAGTTGGACAGTACCCTAACAATGAGCAGTTCTTC
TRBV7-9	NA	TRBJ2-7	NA	CASSRKGEGYEQYF	TGTGCCAGCAGCCGAAAAGGGGAAGGGTACGAGCAGTACTTC
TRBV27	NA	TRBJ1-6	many	CASSLTFLNSPLHF	TGTGCCAGCAGTTTAACCTTTCTAAATTCACCCCTCCACTTT
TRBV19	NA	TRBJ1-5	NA	CASSQDSHFNQPQHF	TGTGCCAGTAGCCAGGACAGCCACTTCAATCAGCCCCAGCATTTT
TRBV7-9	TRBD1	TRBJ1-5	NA	CASSAPGTGGQPQHF	TGTGCCAGCAGCGCCCCCGGGACAGGAGGCCAGCCCCAGCATTTT
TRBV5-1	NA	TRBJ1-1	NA	CASSLRQGPNTEAFF	TGCGCCAGCAGCTTGAGGCAGGGCCCGAACACTGAAGCTTTCTTT
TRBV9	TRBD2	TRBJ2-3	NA	CASSVGAGDRTDTQYF	TGTGCCAGCAGCGTGGGAGCGGGGGACCGCACAGATACGCAGTATTTT
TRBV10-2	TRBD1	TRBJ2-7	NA	CASKDRGTGEQYF	TGCGCCAGCAAGGACAGGGGGACGGGCGAGCAGTACTTC
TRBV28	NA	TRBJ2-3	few	CATAGLSRITQYF	TGTGCCACCGCGGGACTTTCCCGAATTACGCAGTATTTT
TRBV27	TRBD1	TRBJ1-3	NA	CASSPSPWDRGVNTIYF	TGTGCCAGCAGTCCTAGCCCTTGGGACAGGGGAGTCAACACCATATATTTT
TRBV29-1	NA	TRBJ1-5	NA	CSVEPRAGQPQHF	TGCAGCGTTGAACCCAGGGCGGGACAGCCCCAGCATTTT
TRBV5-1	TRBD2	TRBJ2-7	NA	CASSPYTSGGSVQYF	TGCGCCAGCAGCCCTTACACTAGCGGGGGGTCAGTGCAGTACTTC
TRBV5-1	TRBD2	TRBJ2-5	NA	CASSLFAERGVAYF	TGCGCCAGCAGCTTGTTTGCTGAGCGGGGGGTTGCGTACTTC
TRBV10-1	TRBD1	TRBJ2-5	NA	CASSESQQGIETQYF	TGCGCCAGCAGTGAGTCGCAACAGGGGATAGAGACCCAGTACTTC
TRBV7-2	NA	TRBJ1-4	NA	CASSLIKSTNEKLFF	TGTGCCAGCAGCTTAATCAAATCAACTAATGAAAAACTGTTTTTT
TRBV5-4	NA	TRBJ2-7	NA	CASSPPPGLPFSGEQYF	TGTGCCAGCAGCCCCCCCCCGGGACTCCCGTTTTCGGGCGAGCAGTACTTC
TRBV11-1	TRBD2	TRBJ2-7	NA	CASSLISGAVSYEQYF	TGTGCCAGCAGCTTAATTAGCGGGGCGGTTTCCTACGAGCAGTACTTC
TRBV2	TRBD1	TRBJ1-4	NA	CASTRTGGKLFF	TGTGCCAGCACCCGCACAGGGGGAAAACTGTTTTTT
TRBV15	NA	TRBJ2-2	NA	CATSRDQTGAGELFF	TGTGCCACCAGCAGAGACCAAACCGGGGCCGGGGAGCTGTTTTTT
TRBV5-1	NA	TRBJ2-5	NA	CASKGGVLGETQYF	TGCGCCAGCAAGGGGGGGGTCCTGGGGGAGACCCAGTACTTC
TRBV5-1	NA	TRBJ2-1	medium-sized	CASSLGLANLNEQFF	TGCGCCAGCAGCTTGGGGCTGGCCAATCTCAATGAGCAGTTCTTC
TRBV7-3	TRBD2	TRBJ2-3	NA	CASSLGLGSTDTQYF	TGTGCCAGCAGCTTGGGACTAGGGAGCACAGATACGCAGTATTTT
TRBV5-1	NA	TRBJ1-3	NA	CASSLSPGTGNTIYF	TGCGCCAGCAGCTTGTCTCCAGGGACTGGAAACACCATATATTTT
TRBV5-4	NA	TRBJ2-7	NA	CASSLGGPYEQYF	TGTGCCAGCAGCTTGGGGGGGCCCTACGAGCAGTACTTC
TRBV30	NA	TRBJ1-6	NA	CAWSLMGGPLHF	TGTGCCTGGAGTCTGATGGGAGGACCCCTCCACTTT